The text below deals with one T cell receptor (beta chain). This sample was included in a study of blood T cell repertoires in COVID-19. Study processing details: Researchers report that nucleated cell counts were estimated from reference gene primer amplification. The method was immunoSEQ multiplex PCR; TCRdb's version includes in-frame clones alone and lacks a portion of them. That table gives V, J and clone size, and the DNA gave D and trimming. The repertoire holds some 83,000 clones, 84% seen once, with roughly 3.5% in the top ten. Germline V CDR1 and CDR2: MDHEN, SYDVKM. V shed 3 bases and J 9 bases; nucleotides not matched to a gene: 13. This CDR3 comprises 16 residues.

The sequencing sample was made of peripheral blood. The source is a man aged 50 to 60 with acute or convalescent COVID-19. This sequence joins TRBV28 and TRBJ2-1, with 8 positions matching TRBD2. CDR3 sequence: CASSLFFRGGESEQFF. CDR3 DNA sequence: TGTGCCAGCAGTTTGTTTTTTCGGGGGGGGGAATCTGAGCAGTTCTTC.